This T cell receptor (beta chain) was identified during a study of vaccination effects on CD4 cells after COVID-19. General study findings and limits: Whether induced by infection or by vaccine, clones showed marked clonal contraction late after vaccination. Convalescent patients in the study were few, and early post-infection timepoints were absent.

Only in-frame clones appear in the TCRdb table, and some are missing; sequencing was by immunoSEQ multiplex PCR. The data contain some 69,000 clones, about 70% of them seen just once; the ten biggest clones take up roughly 2.9%. Germline V gene data show CDR1 as SNHLY and CDR2 as FYNNEI. J was trimmed by 0 bases and V by 8 bases; bases with no gene match: 4. The CDR3 contains 15 residues. Prior to sequencing, the ViraFEST assay stimulated PBMC with viral peptide pools, which expanded the antigen-specific CD4+ T cells. Scientists isolated CD4+ T cells after a roughly 10-day culture period ended. Absence of prior SARS-CoV-2 infection characterized the vaccine recipients, who showed negative nucleocapsid antibodies. Wells of roughly 2.1 million PBMC each were grown with approximately 10 IU/ml IL-2 and about 9.6 ug/ml peptides. For this clone: The antigen is unknown.

This TCR was sampled from a human donor who received a COVID-19 vaccine. The specimen was CD4+ T cells from PBMCs cultured with HCoV-NL63 spike peptides, collected before COVID-19 vaccination. The chain has TRBV2 and TRBJ1-4, with 9 bases that match TRBD1. In DNA form, the CDR3 reads TGTGCCAGCGGGAGACAGGGGGCAACTAATGAAAAACTGTTTTTT. It translates to CASGRQGATNEKLFF.